This T cell receptor beta chain was sequenced in a study of lymphopenia after photon versus proton radiotherapy. Assay: immunoSEQ multiplex PCR; the TCRdb copy retains only in-frame clones and omits some. The sample carries approximately 4,000 clones, roughly two thirds recorded once. Specimen: peripheral blood, collected from a patient treated with proton-based radiotherapy. The TCR was taken from a man older than 75 with esophageal cancer.

The CDR3 is CASSQDWDSGANVLTF. The CDR3, as DNA: TGTGCCAGCAGCCAAGATTGGGATTCTGGGGCCAACGTCCTGACTTTC. This chain connects TRBV4-2 to TRBJ2-6; no reliable D call. V was pared by 0 bases and J by 1 base, with 7 bases between. This CDR3 spans 16 amino acids. CDR1 and CDR2 from the germline V gene are LGHNA and YNFKEQ.